These 30 T cell receptor beta chains share one sample of origin, sequenced in a study of T cells in Graves' hyperthyroidism and ophthalmopathy. Amplified TCR beta CDR3 regions came from RNA transcripts. TCR CDR3 regions were first amplified by RT-PCR with HTBI primers. Via MiXCR, TCRdb re-called the multiplex PCR reads, giving one row per CDR3 protein. Of 300,000 to 450,000 distinct CDR3 sequences in the sample, 15% to 17% were seen once. Source material: blood. These receptors came from a woman between 18 and 29 years old with Graves' hyperthyroidism that later progressed to Graves' ophthalmopathy.

This clonotype was picked up many times. The rearrangement joins TRBV28 to TRBJ2-1, with D tentatively TRBD2 (6 bases). This CDR3 region has 14 residues. Germline assignment: CDR1 MDHEN and CDR2 SYDVKM. V was trimmed by 3 bases and J by 7 bases, leaving 13 bases between them. The CDR3 nucleotides are TGTGCCAGCAGTTTGGTACTAGCACGAAATGAGCAGTTCTTC. Its protein product is CASSLVLARNEQFF.

This clonotype was observed a few times. The gene calls are TRBV5-8 and TRBJ2-5; unclear D gene. Germline CDR1 and CDR2: SGHTS and YDEGEE. The V and J ends lost 4 bases and 4 bases respectively, with 14 bases between them. There are 14 residues in the CDR3. CDR3 bases: TGTGCCAGCAGCATGGACCCGACGGGAGAGACCCAGTACTTC. This encodes CASSMDPTGETQYF.

Only a few counts were recorded for this clonotype. The chain joins TRBV20-1 to TRBJ2-1, with 9 bases lining up with TRBD2. Trimming cost V 3 bases and J 15 bases; bases outside gene matches: 9. The germline CDR1 and CDR2 sequences are DFQATT and SNEGSKA (reference sequence). This CDR3 spans 12 amino acids. The CDR3 here is CSARDGLANSFF. In DNA, the CDR3 is TGCAGTGCTAGGGACGGACTAGCGAACTCGTTCTTC.

The rearrangement joins TRBV7-2 to TRBJ2-7; TRBD2 matches 13 bases. This CDR3 region has 16 residues. The V segment lost 3 bases and the J segment 2 bases; nucleotides outside the gene matches: 4. The germline CDR1 and CDR2 sequences are SGHTA and FQGNSA. The DNA for the CDR3 is TGTGCCAGCAGCTTCCAGGGACTAGCGGGACCCTACGAGCAGTACTTC. This translates into CASSFQGLAGPYEQYF.

The chain combines TRBV29-1 with TRBJ2-1, with 11 bases that match TRBD2. CDR1 and CDR2 from the germline V gene are SQVTM and ANQGSEA. The V gene end was trimmed by 8 bases and the J gene end by 6 bases; junction bases not matched to a gene: 9. The CDR3 sequence is 14 residues long. The CDR3 loop is CSIRALAGVNEQFF. As DNA, the CDR3 is TGCAGCATACGGGCACTAGCGGGAGTCAATGAGCAGTTCTTC.

This clonotype was found many times. The chain couples TRBV4-3 to TRBJ2-7; TRBD1 is a possible D gene (5 bases). The CDR3 extends over 16 amino acids. Trimming took off 0 bases at V and 2 bases at J, with 14 bases between the two ends. From germline, CDR1 is LGHNA and CDR2 YSLEER. This CDR3 is CASSQDRAGSTYEQYF. Written as DNA, the CDR3 is TGCGCCAGCAGCCAAGATCGGGCAGGGTCCACCTACGAGCAGTACTTC.

The V gene is TRBV15, the J gene TRBJ2-5; no clear D. With 0 bases removed from V and 3 bases from J, the gap between germline ends came to 5 bases. CDR1 is LNHNV and CDR2 is YYDKDF in the germline V gene (reference sequence). The CDR3 has 13 amino acids. In DNA, the CDR3 is TGTGCCACCAGCAGAGATCTCGAAGAGACCCAGTACTTC. Translated: CATSRDLEETQYF.

There are many counts of this clonotype. V usage is TRBV20-1 and J usage is TRBJ2-7; D unclear. The germline gives CDR1 DFQATT, CDR2 SNEGSKA (reference sequence). The CDR3 runs 12 residues. The V and J ends lost 5 bases and 3 bases respectively, with 11 bases between them. This chain's CDR3 is CSAPRTNYEQYF. The DNA of the CDR3 is TGCAGTGCTCCCCGGACCAACTACGAGCAGTACTTC.

This chain joins TRBV11-2 and TRBJ2-3; 9 bases line up with TRBD2. There are 17 residues in the CDR3. Looked up from germline, CDR1 is SGHAT and CDR2 is FQNNGV. The V gene end was trimmed by 1 base and the J gene end by 2 bases; junction bases not matched to a gene: 7. The DNA for the CDR3 is TGTGCCAGCAGCTTAGTGTTGCTAGCGGGACCCACAGATACGCAGTATTTT. Translation gives CASSLVLLAGPTDTQYF.

This chain uses TRBV28 with TRBJ2-5; perhaps D is TRBD1 or TRBD2 (5 bases each). This CDR3 region has 15 residues. V gave up 8 bases and J gave up 4 bases, with 20 bases separating them. Germline lookup yields CDR1 MDHEN and CDR2 SYDVKM. The CDR3 DNA reads TGTGCCAGCTCCGGGACGGGAAAAGTACGAGAGACCCAGTACTTC. It specifies CASSGTGKVRETQYF.

This clonotype was seen repeatedly, ten times or more. V usage is TRBV20-1 and J usage is TRBJ2-1; 11 nucleotides agree with TRBD2. CDR3 size: 16 residues. The germline V gene encodes CDR1 DFQATT and CDR2 SNEGSKA (reference sequence). V lost 1 base and J lost 3; bases outside the gene matches: 5. The CDR3 is CSARVLAGVIYNEQFF. DNA of the CDR3: TGCAGTGCTAGAGTACTAGCGGGAGTTATCTACAATGAGCAGTTCTTC.

The count of this clonotype is one. Written as DNA, the CDR3 is TGTGCCAGCAGCACGGGACTAGCGGAGATCACCGGGGAGCTGTTTTTT. This sequence encodes CASSTGLAEITGELFF. V and J are TRBV11-2 and TRBJ2-2, with 11 bases matching TRBD2. From germline, CDR1 is SGHAT and CDR2 FQNNGV. The V and J ends lost 5 bases and 4 bases, in that order; junction bases with no gene match: 6. The CDR3 extends over 16 amino acids.

V is TRBV6-1 and J is TRBJ1-2; 9 positions match TRBD1. The ends lost 5 bases at V and 3 bases at J; junction bases unmatched: 7. The CDR3 is made up of 15 amino acids. Germline V lookup: CDR1 MNHNS, CDR2 SASEGT. The CDR3 sequence: CASSPITGGDYGYTF. The CDR3 region has the DNA TGTGCCAGCAGTCCCATTACAGGGGGCGACTATGGCTACACCTTC.

This clonotype occurred many times. The chain has TRBV18 and TRBJ2-3; D is ambiguous. Germline assignment: CDR1 KGHSH and CDR2 LQKENI. The V gene lost 3 bases and the J gene lost 0 bases, with 10 bases spanning the gap. This CDR3 has 15 amino acids. The CDR3 region has the DNA TGTGCCAGCTCACCCAACGGGCGGAGCACAGATACGCAGTATTTT. It codes for CASSPNGRSTDTQYF.

The chain has TRBV7-3 and TRBJ1-5; tentatively, D is TRBD1 (5 bases). Deletions cut 2 bases from V and 5 bases from J, with 10 bases between. The CDR3 is made up of 14 amino acids. The germline V gene encodes CDR1 SGHTA and CDR2 FQGTGA. The CDR3 reads CASSLAGVDQPQHF. CDR3 sequence (DNA): TGTGCCAGCAGCTTAGCGGGGGTGGATCAGCCCCAGCATTTT.

This clonotype came up many times. The chain links TRBV20-1 to TRBJ2-2; the D gene is possibly TRBD1 (5 bases). With 6 bases removed from V and 6 bases from J, the gap between germline ends came to 20 bases. The CDR3 spans 15 residues. Germline V lookup: CDR1 DFQATT, CDR2 SNEGSKA (reference sequence). The CDR3 DNA is TGCAGTGCCCCCAGACAGCCCGCGTTCCCCGGGGAGCTGTTTTTT. Protein sequence: CSAPRQPAFPGELFF.

This clonotype was seen repeatedly, ten times or more. V and J are TRBV28 and TRBJ1-4; the match to TRBD1 covers 8 bases. V shed 1 base, J shed 7 bases, and the junction held 14 bases outside the gene matches. The CDR3 loop spans 18 amino acids. Germline CDR1 and CDR2: MDHEN and SYDVKM. This chain's CDR3 is CASSLYVEADREGEKLFF. The CDR3 DNA is TGTGCCAGCAGTTTATACGTAGAGGCGGACAGGGAAGGTGAAAAACTGTTTTTT.

There are many counts of this clonotype. The chain uses TRBV4-3 and TRBJ2-7; 7 bases line up with TRBD1. The CDR3 runs to 14 residues. The germline gives CDR1 LGHNA, CDR2 YSLEER. The ends lost 0 bases at V and 3 bases at J; junction bases unmatched: 2. CDR3 sequence (DNA): TGCGCCAGCAGCCAAGACAGGGGGATCTACGAGCAGTACTTC. It yields the protein CASSQDRGIYEQYF.

This clonotype was recorded many times. The chain's CDR3 is CASSRGSGKSYEQYF. CDR3 sequence (DNA): TGTGCCAGCAGCCGGGGGAGCGGGAAGTCGTACGAGCAGTACTTC. The rearrangement joins TRBV3-1 to TRBJ2-7; TRBD2 aligns across 7 bases. With V trimmed by 4 bases and J by 4 bases, 10 bases remained unmatched. This CDR3 is 15 amino acids long. CDR1 is LGHDT, CDR2 YNNKEL, per germline (reference sequence).

This clonotype has ten or more counts. V gene TRBV28 combines with J gene TRBJ2-7, with D hard to call. V was clipped by 5 bases and J by 3 bases, with 14 bases between them. The length of the CDR3 is 14 residues. The germline V gene encodes CDR1 MDHEN and CDR2 SYDVKM. CDR3 residues: CASSPRKLVYEQYF. The CDR3 nucleotides are TGTGCCAGCAGTCCAAGGAAGTTAGTCTACGAGCAGTACTTC.

This clonotype appeared many times. The DNA for the CDR3 is TGCGCCAGCAGCGCCGCGACAGGGTATGGAACAGATACGCAGTATTTT. Residues: CASSAATGYGTDTQYF. The gene calls are TRBV5-1 and TRBJ2-3, with 7 bases identical to TRBD1. From germline, CDR1 is SGHRS and CDR2 YFSETQ. The CDR3 spans 16 residues. The trim removed 4 bases at V and 3 bases at J, leaving 11 bases unmatched.

A word on this clonotype: Just one base apart from a much larger clone, this may be a read error. The CDR3 protein is CSVPGQGCQETQYF. The DNA of the CDR3 is TGCAGCGTTCCGGGACAGGGGTGCCAAGAGACCCAGTACTTC. The rearrangement links TRBV29-1 to TRBJ2-5; 10 bases map to TRBD1. The length of the CDR3 is 14 residues. Germline CDR1 SQVTM, CDR2 ANQGSEA. Trimming at V came to 5 bases and at J to 1 base, leaving 4 bases not matched to a gene.

Many counts were recorded for this clonotype. The rearrangement joins TRBV20-1 to TRBJ2-1; 7 bases agree with TRBD2. In germline, CDR1 is DFQATT, CDR2 SNEGSKA (reference sequence). V gave up 3 bases and J gave up 1 base; unmatched junction bases: 6. This CDR3 contains 15 residues. The CDR3 DNA reads as TGCAGTGCTAGTATCCCGGGGGGATCCTACAATGAGCAGTTCTTC. Translation: CSASIPGGSYNEQFF.

This chain uses TRBV20-1 with TRBJ1-3; D is possibly TRBD1 (5 bases). V was cut by 6 bases and J by 6 bases, with 12 bases left in between. CDR1 is DFQATT and CDR2 is SNEGSKA in the germline V gene (reference sequence). The CDR3 is 12 amino acids. The DNA of the CDR3 is TGCAGTGCCCGGACACAGCCAAACACCATATATTTT. This codes for CSARTQPNTIYF.

Ten or more counts support this clonotype. The chain is built from TRBV18 and TRBJ1-1; the D gene is possibly TRBD1 (6 bases). V lost 4 bases, J lost 11 bases, and 23 bases lay in between. The CDR3 loop spans 15 amino acids. Germline CDR1 is KGHSH and CDR2 is LQKENI. The CDR3 region has the DNA TGTGCCAGCTCACGCATTAACAGGGAACGATCGGGGGCTTTCTTT. Translated, it gives CASSRINRERSGAFF.

This chain links TRBV9 with TRBJ2-5; TRBD1 matches 8 bases. This CDR3 has 15 residues. From germline, CDR1 is SGDLS and CDR2 YYNGEE. After removal of 4 bases from V and 2 bases from J, the junction contained 7 bases not matched to a gene. CDR3 in amino acids: CASSLYGTGQETQYF. The CDR3 DNA reads TGTGCCAGCAGCTTATACGGGACAGGTCAAGAGACCCAGTACTTC.

The V call is TRBV15, the J call TRBJ2-1; 7 bases match TRBD2. The germline gives CDR1 LNHNV, CDR2 YYDKDF (reference sequence). The J segment lost 4 bases and the V segment lost 1 base, leaving 10 bases of the junction unmatched. This CDR3 region has 17 residues. The CDR3 sequence is CATSRVDMLADYNEQFF. CDR3 coding DNA: TGTGCCACCAGCAGAGTGGATATGCTAGCGGATTACAATGAGCAGTTCTTC.

This clonotype was detected ten times or more. This chain connects TRBV18 to TRBJ2-1; TRBD1 matches at 9 bases. The length of the CDR3 is 14 residues. Germline CDR1 is KGHSH and CDR2 is LQKENI. V was clipped by 3 bases and J by 6 bases; unmatched bases: 3. This CDR3 reads CASSPETGGNEQFF. The CDR3 DNA sequence: TGTGCCAGCTCACCGGAGACAGGGGGCAATGAGCAGTTCTTC.

This clonotype showed up just a few times. The chain joins TRBV5-6 to TRBJ1-2; D call uncertain. CDR3 size: 16 residues. Looked up from germline, CDR1 is SGHDT and CDR2 is YYEEEE. V was cut by 4 bases and J by 2 bases, with 18 bases left in between. CDR3 DNA sequence: TGTGCCAGCAGCCCCACCCGAGGAGGGTACAACTATGGCTACACCTTC. The encoded protein is CASSPTRGGYNYGYTF. Using reference TRBV5-6 and TRBJ1-2 for the parts outside the CDR3, the full variable domain is DAGVTQSPTHLIKTRGQQVTLRCSPKSGHDTVSWYQQALGQGPQFIFQYYEEEERQRGNFPDRFSGHQFPNYSSELNVNALLLGDSALYLCASSPTRGGYNYGYTFGSGTRLTVV.

This clonotype was observed many times. The chain couples TRBV28 to TRBJ2-7; 12 bases are a match to TRBD2. J gave up 4 bases and V 2 bases, and 18 bases lay outside the gene matches. Germline values: CDR1 MDHEN, CDR2 SYDVKM. The CDR3 loop spans 20 amino acids. The CDR3 protein is CASSLLAGGPSYIEDYEQYF. In nucleotides, the CDR3 is TGTGCCAGCAGTTTACTAGCGGGAGGGCCTAGTTACATCGAAGATTACGAGCAGTACTTC.